This T cell receptor (beta chain) was observed in a study of OX40 agonist ivuxolimab in advanced cancers. In the study overall: Patients were treated with ivuxolimab, an agonistic anti-OX40 (CD134) antibody.

Produced via immunoSEQ multiplex PCR; TCRdb's table is partial and in-frame only. This table has 90,000 or so clones, around 87% appearing once. The junction had 3 bases not matched to a gene; V was cut back by 5 bases and J by 6 bases. CDR3 size: 13 residues. Germline V gives CDR1 MNHEY, CDR2 SMNVEV (reference sequence). Autoimmune disease history or systemic immunosuppression led to patients being barred. This clonotype originated in an adult with an advanced solid tumor such as melanoma, head and neck, liver or kidney cancer. The input for sequencing was CD4+ or CD8+ T cells sorted from blood, taken in a trial of the OX40 agonist ivuxolimab. The chain combines TRBV27 with TRBJ1-4; 7 nucleotides align to TRBD1. The CDR3 DNA sequence: TGTGCCAGCAGTACCCAGGGGGATGAAAAACTGTTTTTT. Protein product: CASSTQGDEKLFF.